The 30 T cell receptor beta chains listed next were all sequenced from one sample in a study of T cells in Graves' hyperthyroidism and ophthalmopathy. The CDR3 regions of TCR beta were amplified from RNA transcripts. HTBI primers were employed in a first-round RT-PCR of the TCR CDR3. TCRdb re-analysed the multiplex PCR reads in MiXCR, keeping a single row per CDR3 protein. The profile shows about 640,000 distinct CDR3 sequences, more than 20% of them singletons. What was sequenced was blood. These receptor sequences come from a man younger than 45 with Graves' ophthalmopathy.

The chain combines TRBV6-2 or TRBV6-3 with TRBJ2-1; D gene uncertain. Germline values: CDR1 MNHEY, CDR2 SVGEGT. V shed 0 bases and J shed 3 bases, with 9 bases lying between them. The CDR3 contains 15 residues. CDR3 region: CASSYSGSVYNEQFF. The DNA for the CDR3 is TGTGCCAGCAGTTACTCTGGGTCCGTCTACAATGAGCAGTTCTTC.

This clonotype was observed many times. This rearrangement joins TRBV2 to TRBJ1-6, with D tentatively TRBD1 (6 bases). The CDR3 contains 14 residues. Germline assignment: CDR1 SNHLY and CDR2 FYNNEI. The V end was cut by 3 bases, the J end by 7 bases, with 10 bases between. CDR3 sequence reads: CASSEIGGNSPLHF. In nucleotides, the CDR3 is TGTGCCAGCAGTGAGATAGGGGGGAATTCACCCCTCCACTTT. Filled out from reference TRBV2 and TRBJ1-6, the complete variable domain reads EPEVTQTPSHQVTQMGQEVILRCVPISNHLYFYWYRQILGQKVEFLVSFYNNEISEKSEIFDDQFSVERPDGSNFTLKIRSTKLEDSAMYFCASSEIGGNSPLHFGNGTRLTVT.

Note on this clonotype: A read error may explain this, as a much larger clone is one base away. The chain has TRBV5-1 and TRBJ2-3, with D maybe TRBD1 (6 bases). The CDR3 length is 16 residues. CDR1 and CDR2 (germline): SGHRS, YFSETQ. Here the CDR3 DNA reads TGCGCCAGCAGCTCCCTCGACAGGTTGAGCACACATACGCAGTATTTT. This encodes CASSSLDRLSTHTQYF.

The sample holds many counts of this clonotype. This chain links TRBV11-2 with TRBJ2-3; 10 bases match TRBD1. The germline gives CDR1 SGHAT, CDR2 FQNNGV. The CDR3 is 17 amino acids. V gave up 4 bases and J gave up 1 base; unmatched junction bases: 8. CDR3 sequence (DNA): TGTGCCAGCAGCTCAGACAGGGGGCTACTCGGCACAGATACGCAGTATTTT. It specifies CASSSDRGLLGTDTQYF.

This clonotype appeared many times. In DNA, the CDR3 is TGTGCCAGCAGCTTAGCCTCGGCGGCCGGCGAGCAGTACTTC. Protein product: CASSLASAAGEQYF. This chain joins TRBV7-6 and TRBJ2-7, with D unclear. In germline, CDR1 is SGHVS, CDR2 FNYEAQ. The CDR3 has 14 residues. Trimming shortened V by 0 bases and J by 6 bases, and 12 bases separated the two germline ends. Supplemented by reference TRBV7-6 and TRBJ2-7, the full variable domain reads GAGVSQSPRYKVTKRGQDVALRCDPISGHVSLYWYRQALGQGPEFLTYFNYEAQQDKSGLPNDRFSAERPEGSISTLTIQRTEQRDSAMYRCASSLASAAGEQYFGPGTRLTVT.

This clonotype has at least ten counts. The chain joins TRBV7-8 to TRBJ1-2, with TRBD1 identical over 12 bases. The germline V gene has CDR1 SGHVS and CDR2 FQNEAQ. This CDR3 region has 16 residues. V lost 1 base to trimming and J lost 7 bases; unmatched junction nucleotides: 7. The DNA for the CDR3 is TGTGCCAGCAGCTTAGAGACCGGGACAGGGGGCCTTGGCTACACCTTC. Translation: CASSLETGTGGLGYTF.

The V gene is TRBV20-1, the J gene TRBJ2-2; TRBD2 might be the D (5 bases). The V gene's germline CDR1 is DFQATT and CDR2 SNEGSKA (reference sequence). Trimming removed 5 bases at V and 2 bases at J, with 12 bases between. This CDR3 comprises 14 residues. The CDR3 DNA is TGCAGTGCTTTAGGCGGGTTCAACACCGGGGAGCTGTTTTTT. Translating it yields CSALGGFNTGELFF.

The DNA of the CDR3 is TGTGCCAGCGGACAGGGAGGGAGGAGCAATCAGCCCCAGCATTTT. It yields the protein CASGQGGRSNQPQHF. This chain connects TRBV5-8 to TRBJ1-5; 8 nucleotides agree with TRBD1. J gave up 1 base and V 7 bases, and 7 bases lay outside the gene matches. The germline V gene has CDR1 SGHTS and CDR2 YDEGEE. This CDR3 has 15 amino acids.

This sequence joins TRBV6-1 and TRBJ2-7; D is possibly TRBD1 (5 bases). The CDR3 is 12 residues long. Trimming shortened V by 6 bases and J by 5 bases, and 11 bases separated the two germline ends. Germline V gives CDR1 MNHNS, CDR2 SASEGT. The chain's CDR3 is CASSLDSDEQYF. CDR3 nucleotides: TGTGCCAGCAGCCTCGACAGCGACGAGCAGTACTTC.

V is TRBV4-1 and J is TRBJ2-1; D is unresolved. V was trimmed by 0 bases and J by 2 bases, leaving 8 bases between them. The length of the CDR3 is 15 residues. CDR1 and CDR2 (germline): MGHRA, YSYEKL. This chain's CDR3 is CASSQDGGTYNEQFF. The DNA for the CDR3 is TGCGCCAGCAGCCAAGACGGCGGAACCTACAATGAGCAGTTCTTC.

The rearrangement links TRBV5-6 to TRBJ1-1; D call uncertain. CDR1 SGHDT and CDR2 YYEEEE come from the germline V gene. The CDR3 runs to 13 residues. Deletions cut 5 bases from V and 6 bases from J, with 14 bases between. For the CDR3, the DNA is TGTGCCAGCAGGCGGAGCGAATGGTCTGAAGCTTTCTTT. Translated, it gives CASRRSEWSEAFF. Filled out from reference TRBV5-6 and TRBJ1-1, the complete variable domain reads DAGVTQSPTHLIKTRGQQVTLRCSPKSGHDTVSWYQQALGQGPQFIFQYYEEEERQRGNFPDRFSGHQFPNYSSELNVNALLLGDSALYLCASRRSEWSEAFFGQGTRLTVV.

This clonotype was counted between two and nine times. This chain uses TRBV11-2 with TRBJ2-5, with D maybe TRBD2 (5 bases). The germline V and J ends were trimmed by 1 base and 1 base, with 22 bases remaining between them. Germline CDR1 reads SGHAT; CDR2 reads FQNNGV. The CDR3 totals 19 residues. The chain's CDR3 is CASSLVGWRAKSLQETQYF. CDR3 nucleotide sequence: TGTGCCAGCAGCTTAGTGGGATGGCGGGCTAAAAGTCTCCAAGAGACCCAGTACTTC.

The J gene is TRBJ1-1, the V gene TRBV6-2 or TRBV6-3; 8 nucleotides match TRBD1. V shed 6 bases and J 4 bases; nucleotides not matched to a gene: 19. Looked up from germline, CDR1 is MNHEY and CDR2 is SVGEGT. The CDR3 spans 18 residues. CDR3 DNA: TGTGCCAGCAGAGAAATAGGGACAGGCGGCCTATGGATCACTGAAGCTTTCTTT. Its translation: CASREIGTGGLWITEAFF.

This clonotype occurred a few times. The V call is TRBV28, the J call TRBJ1-1; 10 nucleotides line up with TRBD1. The germline CDR1 and CDR2 sequences are MDHEN and SYDVKM. The CDR3 sequence is 16 residues long. V shed 6 bases, J shed 4 bases, and the junction held 11 bases outside the gene matches. DNA for the CDR3: TGTGCCAGCAGAGACCCGTGGGACAGGGGTTTCACTGAAGCTTTCTTT. This translates into CASRDPWDRGFTEAFF.

This clonotype was observed many times. The V gene is TRBV28, the J gene TRBJ1-1; D not resolved. The V end lost 5 bases, the J end lost 3 bases, and 7 bases lay between the germline ends. There are 12 residues in the CDR3. The germline CDR1 and CDR2 sequences are MDHEN and SYDVKM. Here the CDR3 DNA reads TGTGCCAGCAGTGGGCTGGACACTGAAGCTTTCTTT. Translation: CASSGLDTEAFF.

This clonotype was seen repeatedly, ten times or more. The rearrangement links TRBV28 to TRBJ1-1, with 7 bases that match TRBD1. The CDR3 spans 15 residues. With 5 bases clipped from V and 0 bases from J, the junction kept 6 bases outside the gene matches. CDR1 and CDR2 from the germline V gene are MDHEN and SYDVKM. As DNA, the CDR3 is TGTGCCAGCAGTCCGGGACAGAGATTGAACACTGAAGCTTTCTTT. Encoded protein: CASSPGQRLNTEAFF.

This clonotype was detected ten times or more. V is TRBV2 and J is TRBJ1-2; D unresolved. The V gene's germline CDR1 is SNHLY and CDR2 FYNNEI. Trimming pared 1 base from V and 1 base from J, leaving 7 bases between. This CDR3 comprises 14 residues. The CDR3 reads CASSEVAINYGYTF. The DNA of the CDR3 is TGTGCCAGCAGTGAAGTGGCGATTAACTATGGCTACACCTTC.

V usage is TRBV5-6 and J usage is TRBJ2-5; 8 bases are a match to TRBD2. Germline CDR1 is SGHDT and CDR2 is YYEEEE. This CDR3 is built from 15 residues. Trimming at V came to 0 bases and at J to 2 bases, leaving 3 bases not matched to a gene. CDR3 nucleotides: TGTGCCAGCAGCTTGGCGGGGGGGATTCAAGAGACCCAGTACTTC. It is translated as CASSLAGGIQETQYF.

This clonotype was observed a handful of times. The genes are TRBV7-8 and TRBJ2-5, with 10 bases that match TRBD1. The CDR3 covers 16 residues. Germline loops: CDR1 SGHVS, CDR2 FQNEAQ. After removal of 6 bases from V and 7 bases from J, the junction contained 14 bases not matched to a gene. CDR3 sequence: CASRTSRTGGRGTQYF. The CDR3 coding sequence is TGTGCCAGCAGGACCTCCCGGACAGGGGGGCGAGGGACCCAGTACTTC.

This clonotype was detected ten times or more. The chain is built from TRBV28 and TRBJ1-2, with 8 positions matching TRBD1. Trimming removed 5 bases from V and 6 bases from J; junction bases left unmatched: 5. The germline gives CDR1 MDHEN, CDR2 SYDVKM. CDR3 length equals 13 residues. CDR3 sequence (DNA): TGTGCCAGCAGTCGACAGGGGATTGATGGCTACACCTTC. Encoded protein: CASSRQGIDGYTF.

The chain combines TRBV18 with TRBJ2-7; D possibly corresponds to TRBD1 (6 bases). Trimming removed 3 bases from V and 0 bases from J, with 15 bases in between. CDR3 length: 16 residues. Germline V gene lookup returns CDR1 KGHSH and CDR2 LQKENI. In nucleotides, the CDR3 is TGTGCCAGCTCACCTGATTACAGGGTTAGCTCCTACGAGCAGTACTTC. This encodes CASSPDYRVSSYEQYF.

This clonotype was picked up a small number of times. The rearrangement links TRBV4-3 to TRBJ2-7; TRBD2 matches 12 bases. Losses at the gene ends were 1 base for V and 4 bases for J; bases not matched to a gene: 8. Germline CDR1 and CDR2: LGHNA and YSLEER. The CDR3 is made up of 17 amino acids. CDR3 sequence reads: CASSQGASGRANYEQYF. Here the CDR3 DNA reads TGCGCCAGCAGCCAAGGTGCTAGCGGGAGGGCCAATTACGAGCAGTACTTC.

The sample holds many counts of this clonotype. The chain recombines TRBV29-1 with TRBJ2-7; D possibly corresponds to TRBD1 (6 bases). CDR3 length equals 13 residues. V was cut by 1 base and J by 2 bases, with 9 bases left in between. The germline gives CDR1 SQVTM, CDR2 ANQGSEA. CDR3 bases: TGCAGCGTTGAAGGGCAGGGGCCCTACGAGCAGTACTTC. This gives the protein CSVEGQGPYEQYF.

CDR3 nucleotides: TGTGCCATCAGGATCCGGGCAGGCAGTCAAGAGACCCAGTACTTC. Translating gives CAIRIRAGSQETQYF. This rearrangement joins TRBV10-3 to TRBJ2-5; D not resolved. CDR1 and CDR2 (germline): ENHRY, SYGVKD. This CDR3 region has 15 residues. V gave up 6 bases and J gave up 2 bases, with 16 bases separating them.

This sequence joins TRBV12-3 or TRBV12-4 and TRBJ2-1; 11 bases align to TRBD2. V shed 3 bases, J shed 7 bases, and the junction held 5 bases outside the gene matches. The CDR3 spans 15 residues. CDR3 DNA: TGTGCCAGCAGTTTTTGGGCTAGCGGGGGGAATGAGCAGTTCTTC. Amino acid sequence: CASSFWASGGNEQFF.

This chain links TRBV7-9 with TRBJ1-1; 8 bases line up with TRBD1. The CDR3 is made up of 16 amino acids. The germline V gene has CDR1 SEHNR and CDR2 FQNEAQ (reference sequence). With 5 bases clipped from V and 1 base from J, the junction kept 9 bases outside the gene matches. The CDR3 sequence: CASSLFRTGQNTEAFF. DNA of the CDR3: TGTGCCAGCAGCCTCTTCCGGACAGGGCAGAACACTGAAGCTTTCTTT. Full variable domain (rest looked up from reference TRBV7-9 and TRBJ1-1): DTGVSQNPRHKITKRGQNVTFRCDPISEHNRLYWYRQTLGQGPEFLTYFQNEAQLEKSRLLSDRFSAERPKGSFSTLEIQRTEQGDSAMYLCASSLFRTGQNTEAFFGQGTRLTVV.

This clonotype was detected ten times or more. The junction does not match germline at one end; this may be a read error. This chain uses TRBV2 with TRBJ2-3; a possible D gene is TRBD2 (6 bases). Germline-derived CDR1 and CDR2 are SNHLY and FYNNEI. The CDR3 loop spans 17 amino acids. CDR3 amino acids: CASSEGLASPRGDTQYF. The CDR3 nucleotides read TGTGCCAGCAGCGAAGGGCTAGCGTCCCCTCGGGGAGATACGCAGTATTTT.

This clonotype was picked up a small number of times. The rearrangement uses TRBV18 and TRBJ1-5; TRBD1 aligns across 9 bases. Germline V gene data show CDR1 as KGHSH and CDR2 as LQKENI. The CDR3 has 15 residues. After removal of 4 bases from V and 6 bases from J, the junction contained 7 bases not matched to a gene. The DNA of the CDR3 is TGTGCCAGCTCACAAGCCGGGACAGGGATTCAGCCCCAGCATTTT. Its translation is CASSQAGTGIQPQHF.

V gene TRBV6-5 combines with J gene TRBJ2-2; D assignment may be TRBD1 or TRBD2 (5 bases each). Trimming took 4 bases from V and 7 from J, leaving 10 bases between them. Per the germline V gene, CDR1 is MNHEY and CDR2 is SVGAGI. This CDR3 has 13 amino acids. In DNA, the CDR3 is TGTGCCAGCAGTTCGTGGGACGTCGGGGAGCTGTTTTTT. As protein: CASSSWDVGELFF.

This chain links TRBV6-2 or TRBV6-3 with TRBJ1-5; D might be TRBD1 (5 bases). The CDR3 runs to 13 residues. The germline V gene has CDR1 MNHEY and CDR2 SVGEGT. Trimming left V 2 bases short and J 6 bases short, with 8 bases between. CDR3 coding DNA: TGTGCCAGCAGTTACAACGGGGGTCAGCCCCAGCATTTT. This codes for CASSYNGGQPQHF.